This T cell receptor beta chain was captured by sequencing in a study of blood T cell repertoires in COVID-19 (dated by TCRdb to about 2020). For the wider study: The collaborator samples originated in the United States, Italy and Spain and spanned the acute and convalescent phases of COVID-19. Where HLA class I and class II types were available, the types were taken from metadata supplied by the sample provider, not from assay-based typing. The sample metadata nearly always contained a de-identified subject ID, COVID-19 status, age in years and sex. The prospective study material was composed of cDNA or gDNA derived from T cells, B-cell-depleted T cells, or PBMCs. Samples were obtained from the ongoing ImmuneRACE study (first 160 participants) and from 1,254 subjects provided by 6 global collaborators. A freely available public database, intended as a resource for researchers studying the immune response to SARS-CoV-2, is where the repertoires were released. Deeply sampled blood TCRbeta repertoires from subjects exposed to, actively infected with, or recovered from COVID-19 were included in the dataset.

On the study overall, not on this receptor specifically: How much clinical and demographic metadata was included differed by source and by participant, and the metadata was provided uncurated.

Reading from cysteine to phenylalanine, the CDR3 counts 15 amino acids. Just the 45-base CDR3 DNA is kept, in frame starting at base 1. The germline V gene encodes CDR1 LNHDA and CDR2 SQIVND (reference sequence). V sheds 7 bases and J sheds 0 bases, leaving 15 bases between their ends. Collaborating institutions collected whole blood in K2EDTA tubes following their own protocols. For TCRbeta analysis, collaborators shipped samples in one of three forms: frozen whole blood, isolated PBMCs, or DNA extracted from either of those sample types. TCRbeta CDR3 regions were amplified from genomic DNA using the immunoSEQ Assay, a bias-controlled multiplex PCR. The study's processing was this. The number of nucleated cells in each sample was estimated from the amplification of reference gene primers within the assay. Sequence reads were collapsed and filtered to measure the absolute abundance of every unique TCRbeta CDR3 rearrangement. For each sample, productive Simpson clonality was calculated as the square root of Simpson's diversity index across productive rearrangements. TCRdb carries this immuneACCESS record with in-frame sequences only. Its versions omit some clonotypes, under half of them owing to an unresolved V gene in the studies checked, with the rest unexplained. D and trimming come from the DNA, and the V and J calls and clone size come from that table. A total of 55,000 to 85,000 clones appear in this sample, 90% of them only once. Under 6.5% of the sample belongs to the ten largest clones.

As regards this clone: There is no known antigen for this receptor. The input lacks base qualities; no much larger clone sits a single base away.

The sequence came from a woman between 18 and 29 years old with acute or convalescent COVID-19. The rearrangement joined TRBV19 to TRBJ1-2; no D segment can be confidently identified. The material sequenced was peripheral blood. This receptor carries the CDR3 CASTSGVGTNYGYTF. The DNA reads as follows: TGTGCCAGTACCTCGGGAGTTGGGACTAACTATGGCTACACCTTC.